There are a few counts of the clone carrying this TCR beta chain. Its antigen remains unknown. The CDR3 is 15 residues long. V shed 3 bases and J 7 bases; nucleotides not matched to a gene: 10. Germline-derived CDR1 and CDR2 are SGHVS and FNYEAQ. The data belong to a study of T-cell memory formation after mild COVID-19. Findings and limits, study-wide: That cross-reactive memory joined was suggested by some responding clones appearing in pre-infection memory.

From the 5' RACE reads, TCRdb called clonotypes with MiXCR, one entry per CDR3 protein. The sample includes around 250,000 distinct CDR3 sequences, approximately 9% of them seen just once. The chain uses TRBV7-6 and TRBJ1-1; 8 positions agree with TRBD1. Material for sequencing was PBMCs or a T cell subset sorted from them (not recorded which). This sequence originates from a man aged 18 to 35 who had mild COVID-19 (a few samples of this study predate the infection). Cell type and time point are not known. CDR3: CASSFRQGTTDEAFF. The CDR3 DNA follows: TGTGCCAGCAGCTTTAGACAGGGGACAACGGATGAAGCTTTCTTT.